Listed below are T cell receptor beta chains from one sample, sequenced in a study of T cell responses to AZD1222 COVID-19 vaccine. Data came from immunoSEQ multiplex PCR; TCRdb stores just in-frame clones and leaves some out. The top ten clones hold roughly 7.5% of a sample with about 92,000 clones, roughly nine tenths of them seen once. The sequencing here drew on peripheral blood, taken on day 0 of AZD1222 vaccination. The receptor source for this set is an adult in good health. Both conserved end residues are part of each CDR3. A D gene is named only where the DNA matches it firmly. Only some rows state a clone size, as once, few, many or a class for expanded clones.

V	length	size	D	J	CDR3	DNA
TRBV3-1/TRBV3-2	16	.	.	TRBJ1-3	CASSSQGLSSGNTIYF	TGTGCCAGCAGCTCACAGGGACTTAGCTCTGGAAACACCATATATTTT
TRBV11-3	17	.	TRBD2	TRBJ2-2	CASSLEWTSGPTGELFF	TGTGCCAGCAGCTTAGAATGGACTAGCGGACCCACCGGGGAGCTGTTTTTT
TRBV4-1	18	.	TRBD1	TRBJ2-2	CASSQAGWGTADTGELFF	TGCGCCAGCAGCCAAGCCGGTTGGGGGACAGCCGACACCGGGGAGCTGTTTTTT
TRBV3-1/TRBV3-2	11	few	.	TRBJ1-2	CASSLGHGYTF	TGTGCCAGCAGCCTGGGACACGGCTACACCTTC
TRBV12-5	12	.	.	TRBJ2-7	CASGLDSQRQYF	TGTGCTAGTGGCCTGGACAGCCAGAGGCAGTACTTC
TRBV30	14	.	.	TRBJ2-7	CAWSGGRGMGEQYF	TGTGCCTGGAGCGGGGGCAGGGGAATGGGCGAGCAGTACTTC
TRBV11-1	15	.	.	TRBJ1-2	CASSEGISPNYGYTF	TGTGCCAGCAGCGAAGGAATAAGTCCTAACTATGGCTACACCTTC
TRBV7-8	13	.	.	TRBJ2-7	CASSPRTDYEQYF	TGTGCCAGCAGCCCCCGGACAGATTACGAGCAGTACTTC
TRBV19	17	.	TRBD1	TRBJ1-1	CASKAGQGSGGGTEAFF	TGTGCCAGTAAGGCGGGACAGGGGTCTGGAGGGGGTACTGAAGCTTTCTTT
TRBV4-1	16	.	TRBD2	TRBJ2-4	CASSQGRGRSKNIQYF	TGCGCCAGCAGCCAGGGCCGCGGGAGAAGCAAAAACATTCAGTACTTC
TRBV7-8	15	.	.	TRBJ2-7	CASSRAAAKTYEQYF	TGTGCCAGCAGCCGGGCCGCGGCTAAAACCTACGAGCAGTACTTC
TRBV4-3	13	.	.	TRBJ1-2	CASSQVDKTGYTF	TGCGCCAGCAGCCAAGTCGACAAAACTGGCTACACCTTC
TRBV5-1	15	.	.	TRBJ1-2	CASSPHAGIQHGYTF	TGCGCCAGCAGCCCTCACGCAGGGATCCAGCATGGCTACACCTTC
TRBV9	14	.	.	TRBJ2-7	CASTLGVGDYEQYF	TGTGCCAGCACACTGGGTGTCGGGGACTACGAGCAGTACTTC
TRBV5-1	16	.	TRBD1	TRBJ1-5	CASSLGTGDLNQPQHF	TGCGCCAGCAGCTTGGGGACAGGGGACCTCAATCAGCCCCAGCATTTT
TRBV9	13	.	TRBD1	TRBJ1-3	CASSNTGGNTIYF	TGTGCCAGCAGCAACACAGGGGGGAACACCATATATTTT
TRBV11-2	14	.	TRBD1	TRBJ1-1	CASSSRGRVTEAFF	TGTGCCAGCAGCTCCAGGGGGCGGGTCACTGAAGCTTTCTTT
TRBV7-8	14	.	.	TRBJ2-7	CASRLGAGSYEQYF	TGTGCCAGCAGGCTCGGCGCGGGGTCCTACGAGCAGTACTTC
TRBV28	13	.	.	TRBJ1-1	CASSSEGWTHPFF	TGTGCCAGCAGTTCCGAGGGGTGGACACATCCTTTCTTT
TRBV4-2	13	.	.	TRBJ1-2	CASSQEQGSGYTF	TGTGCCAGCAGCCAAGAGCAGGGAAGCGGCTACACCTTC
TRBV19	14	.	.	TRBJ1-5	CASSIRTVYQPQHF	TGTGCCAGTAGTATAAGGACAGTTTATCAGCCCCAGCATTTT
TRBV7-6	14	.	.	TRBJ1-2	CASSLERGGYGYTF	TGTGCCAGCAGCTTAGAAAGAGGGGGCTATGGCTACACCTTC
TRBV18	16	.	TRBD2	TRBJ2-3	CASSPRLAGNTDTQYF	TGTGCCAGCTCACCAAGGCTAGCGGGGAACACAGATACGCAGTATTTT
TRBV1	16	.	.	TRBJ1-1	CTSSRGQGLGNTEAFF	TGCACCAGCAGCCGGGGACAGGGGCTCGGGAACACTGAAGCTTTCTTT
TRBV7-9	13	.	.	TRBJ2-7	CASSFALGYEQYF	TGTGCCAGCAGCTTCGCGTTGGGTTACGAGCAGTACTTC
TRBV25-1	13	once	.	TRBJ2-7	CASSEDFSYEQYF	TGTGCCAGCAGTGAAGATTTCTCCTACGAGCAGTACTTC
TRBV11-2	17	.	.	TRBJ1-5	CASSLGQGMASNQPQHF	TGTGCCAGCAGCTTAGGTCAGGGTATGGCAAGCAATCAGCCCCAGCATTTT